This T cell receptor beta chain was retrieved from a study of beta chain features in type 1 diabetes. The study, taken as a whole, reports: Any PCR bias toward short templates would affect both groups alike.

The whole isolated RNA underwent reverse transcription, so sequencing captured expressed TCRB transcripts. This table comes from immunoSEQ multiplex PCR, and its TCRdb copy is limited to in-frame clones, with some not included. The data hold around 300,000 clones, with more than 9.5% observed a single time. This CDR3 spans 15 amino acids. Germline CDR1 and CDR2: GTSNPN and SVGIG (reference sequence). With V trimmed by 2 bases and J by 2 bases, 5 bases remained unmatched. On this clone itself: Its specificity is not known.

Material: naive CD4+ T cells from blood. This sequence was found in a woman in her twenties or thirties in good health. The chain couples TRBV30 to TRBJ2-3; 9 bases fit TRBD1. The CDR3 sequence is CAWSFWTGATDTQYF. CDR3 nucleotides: TGTGCCTGGAGTTTCTGGACAGGGGCCACAGATACGCAGTATTTT. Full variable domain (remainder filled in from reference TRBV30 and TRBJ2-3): SQTIHQWPATLVQPVGSPLSLECTVEGTSNPNLYWYRQAAGRGLQLLFYSVGIGQISSEVPQNLSASRPQDRQFILSSKKLLLSDSGFYLCAWSFWTGATDTQYFGPGTRLTVL.